Described below is a single T cell receptor (beta chain) sequence and its context. Its antigen is as yet unknown. This record belongs to a study of cytomegalovirus exposure and HLA in healthy donors. The study's findings and limits: In a later analysis, at a false discovery rate of 0.05, fewer than 20,000 TCR beta sequences matched HLA alleles.

Germline CDR1 and CDR2: KGHSH and LQKENI. Trimming at V came to 1 base and at J to 7 bases, leaving 13 bases not matched to a gene. The CDR3 loop spans 16 amino acids. The PCR was carried out with 60 Vbeta primers and 13 Jbeta primers. Clones were sequenced by immunoSEQ multiplex PCR, and TCRdb holds only the in-frame ones, with some missing. The sample includes around 60,000 clones, around 80% of them seen just once. Source material: PBMCs. The chain employs TRBV18 and TRBJ2-7; 7 nucleotides line up with TRBD1. The receptor comes from a woman between 40 and 55 years old in good health and CMV-seropositive. This CDR3 is CASSPQGGARTWEQYF. In DNA, the CDR3 is TGTGCCAGCTCACCACAAGGGGGCGCAAGGACGTGGGAGCAGTACTTC.